These 23 T cell receptor beta chains came from one sample sequenced in a study of T cell responses to AZD1222 COVID-19 vaccine. Here immunoSEQ multiplex PCR was the method, and the copy in TCRdb shows in-frame clones only, minus some. Here the sample spans around 30,000 clones, roughly 92% being singletons. This sample comprised peripheral blood, obtained on day 0 of AZD1222 vaccination. The receptors shown here come from an adult in good health.

V gene TRBV2 combines with J gene TRBJ2-7, with 8 bases lining up with TRBD1. Germline V gives CDR1 SNHLY, CDR2 FYNNEI. With 11 bases clipped from V and 2 bases from J, the junction kept 11 bases outside the gene matches. This CDR3 contains 14 residues. The CDR3 region is CASQTYRGTYEQYF. As DNA, the CDR3 is TGTGCCTCCCAAACCTACAGGGGGACCTACGAGCAGTACTTC.

V gene TRBV5-8 combines with J gene TRBJ2-7; 9 bases agree with TRBD1. The ends lost 2 bases at V and 4 bases at J; junction bases unmatched: 7. In germline, CDR1 is SGHTS, CDR2 YDEGEE. The CDR3 is made up of 15 amino acids. The CDR3 bases are TGTGCCAGCAGCTTACTCGGGACAGGGTTGTACGAGCAGTACTTC. It is translated as CASSLLGTGLYEQYF.

The CDR3: CASRPNQVPYEQYF. The DNA for the CDR3 is TGCGCCAGCAGACCCAACCAGGTACCCTACGAGCAGTACTTC. This chain uses TRBV5-1 with TRBJ2-7, with no clear D. Germline-derived CDR1 and CDR2 are SGHRS and YFSETQ. V lost 5 bases and J 2 bases, leaving 14 bases between the germline ends. CDR3 size: 14 residues.

The chain joins TRBV6-5 to TRBJ1-2; 8 nucleotides match TRBD1. The V gene end was trimmed by 6 bases and the J gene end by 8 bases; junction bases not matched to a gene: 14. Per germline, CDR1 MNHEY and CDR2 SVGAGI. This CDR3 is 15 amino acids long. The CDR3 bases are TGTGCCAGCAGGATCGACAGGGGAAATTTGGGAGGCTACACCTTC. Its translation is CASRIDRGNLGGYTF.

In this sample, this clone turned up once. This chain uses TRBV6-5 with TRBJ1-2, with a weak D call TRBD1 (5 bases). The CDR3 consists of 15 residues. Germline loops: CDR1 MNHEY, CDR2 SVGAGI. The ends were cut back, 2 bases at V and 4 bases at J, with 14 bases in the middle. Written as DNA, the CDR3 is TGTGCCAGCAGTTACAACCCGACAGCCTCCTATGGCTACACCTTC. This codes for CASSYNPTASYGYTF.

V usage is TRBV19 and J usage is TRBJ2-5; 11 bases fit TRBD1. The CDR3 consists of 14 residues. The V gene end was trimmed by 6 bases and the J gene end by 2 bases; junction bases not matched to a gene: 2. Per germline, CDR1 LNHDA and CDR2 SQIVND (reference sequence). The CDR3 bases are TGTGCCAGTAGGGACAGGGGGCCGCAAGAGACCCAGTACTTC. It codes for CASRDRGPQETQYF.

Points on this clone: It is unclear where the CDR3 begins or ends on the DNA, so no DNA is shown, and the CDR3 is as TCRdb lists it. This sequence joins TRBV6-2 or TRBV6-3 and TRBJ2-7; TRBD2 reflects the table's D call only, with no check against the DNA. Germline CDR1 is MNHEY and CDR2 is SVGEGT. 14 amino acids form the CDR3, both terminal residues included. The chain's CDR3 is CASSSSRGHYEQYF.

CDR3 DNA: TGTGCCAGCAGCGTAGGTATGCCAGGGTTGGTGGATTCACCCCTCCACTTT. Residues: CASSVGMPGLVDSPLHF. This chain connects TRBV9 to TRBJ1-6; weak D call: TRBD1 (5 bases). The CDR3 runs to 17 residues. V was pared by 0 bases and J by 8 bases, with 18 bases between. CDR1 is SGDLS, CDR2 YYNGEE, per germline.

The chain uses TRBV14 and TRBJ1-2, with D unclear. Trimming cost V 4 bases and J 3 bases, with 18 bases left between them. Germline-derived CDR1 and CDR2 are SGHDN and FVKESK. This CDR3 comprises 16 residues. The CDR3 region is CASSPIALGSHYGYTF. The CDR3 coding sequence is TGTGCCAGCAGCCCTATAGCGTTGGGGTCCCACTATGGCTACACCTTC.

V and J are TRBV25-1 and TRBJ1-2; no definite D call. Trimming left V 3 bases short and J 5 bases short, with 7 bases between. CDR3 size: 12 residues. CDR1 MGHDK and CDR2 SYGVNS come from the germline V gene. Written as DNA, the CDR3 is TGTGCCAGCAGTGATACAGCTTATGGCTACACCTTC. Translation gives CASSDTAYGYTF.

The chain carries TRBV29-1 and TRBJ2-7; 9 positions agree with TRBD1. There are 12 residues in the CDR3. After removal of 7 bases from V and 6 bases from J, the junction contained 7 bases not matched to a gene. Germline V lookup: CDR1 SQVTM, CDR2 ANQGSEA. The DNA for the CDR3 is TGCAGCGCCTCGGGACAGGGCTTCGAGCAGTACTTC. Protein sequence: CSASGQGFEQYF.

As to this clone: The germline gene is not matched at one end of the junction; a read error may be the cause. The chain couples TRBV30 to TRBJ2-7, with TRBD2 matching over 10 bases. This CDR3 contains 13 residues. Germline V gene sequence: CDR1 GTSNPN, CDR2 SVGIG (reference sequence). CDR3 sequence (DNA): TGTGCCTGGAGTGGGTCCCTAGCGGGGGTTGAGAACTTC. Translation gives CAWSGSLAGVENF.

This chain connects TRBV28 to TRBJ1-2; D gene ambiguous. The germline gives CDR1 MDHEN, CDR2 SYDVKM. CDR3 size: 13 residues. The ends were cut back, 5 bases at V and 0 bases at J, with 7 bases in the middle. CDR3 sequence reads: CASSGRPNYGYTF. In nucleotides, the CDR3 is TGTGCCAGCAGTGGCAGACCTAACTATGGCTACACCTTC.

CDR3 DNA sequence: TGTGCCAGCAGCCTCCGACAGACCAATTCACCCCTCCACTTT. Translating gives CASSLRQTNSPLHF. The rearrangement uses TRBV5-4 and TRBJ1-6, with D possibly matching TRBD1 (5 bases). V dropped 4 bases and J dropped 7 bases, with 12 bases sitting between them. Germline CDR1 SGHNT, CDR2 YYREEE (reference sequence). CDR3 length: 14 amino acids.

The chain links TRBV19 to TRBJ1-2; 7 bases line up with TRBD1. CDR3 length: 15 amino acids. J lost 6 bases, V lost 6 bases, and 13 bases had no gene match. Germline V gene lookup returns CDR1 LNHDA and CDR2 SQIVND (reference sequence). The CDR3, as DNA: TGTGCCAGTAGCGATTTTACAGGGGTGTGGGATGGCTACACCTTC. Encoded protein: CASSDFTGVWDGYTF. The complete variable domain, with remaining parts taken from reference TRBV19 and TRBJ1-2, reads DGGITQSPKYLFRKEGQNVTLSCEQNLNHDAMYWYRQDPGQGLRLIYYSQIVNDFQKGDIAEGYSVSREKKESFPLTVTSAQKNPTAFYLCASSDFTGVWDGYTFGSGTRLTVV.

CDR3 residues: CASSASTEAFF. CDR3 coding DNA: TGCGCCAGCAGTGCGAGTACTGAAGCTTTCTTT. The V call is TRBV10-2, the J call TRBJ1-1; D gene unclear. The germline V gene encodes CDR1 WSHSY and CDR2 SAAADI. Trimming removed 4 bases from V and 5 bases from J, with 5 bases in between. There are 11 residues in the CDR3.

The count of this clone is one. The chain employs TRBV6-2 or TRBV6-3 and TRBJ1-5; D may be TRBD1 (6 bases). Trimming cost V 2 bases and J 0 bases, with 14 bases left between them. CDR1 is MNHEY, CDR2 SVGEGT, per germline. The CDR3 consists of 17 residues. The CDR3 is CASSYTRGRPSNQPQHF. The CDR3 DNA follows: TGTGCCAGCAGTTACACCAGGGGCCGACCTAGCAATCAGCCCCAGCATTTT.

V gene TRBV3-1 (or the pseudogene TRBV3-2) combines with J gene TRBJ1-5; maybe TRBD1 (5 bases). V was pared by 2 bases and J by 6 bases, with 11 bases between. Per germline, CDR1 LGHDT and CDR2 YNNKEL (reference sequence). The CDR3 loop spans 14 amino acids. This chain's CDR3 is CASSQNRSGQPQHF. The CDR3 region has the DNA TGTGCCAGCAGCCAAAACAGGAGCGGTCAGCCCCAGCATTTT.

The DNA for the CDR3 is TGTGCCAGCAGCTTTCTGATACGGACAGGGGAGAACTATGGCTACACCTTC. As protein: CASSFLIRTGENYGYTF. The chain couples TRBV7-9 to TRBJ1-2; 9 nucleotides agree with TRBD1. The V segment lost 3 bases and the J segment 2 bases; nucleotides outside the gene matches: 10. In germline, CDR1 is SEHNR, CDR2 FQNEAQ (reference sequence). This CDR3 is 17 amino acids long.

The chain uses TRBV6-2 or TRBV6-3 and TRBJ2-1; TRBD1 might be the D (6 bases). The germline gives CDR1 MNHEY, CDR2 SVGEGT. CDR3 length equals 16 residues. Trimming cost V 6 bases and J 9 bases, with 24 bases left between them. The CDR3 DNA reads TGTGCCAGCAGCTTTATCACAGGGACGACCAATAGTGAGCAGTTCTTC. It translates to CASSFITGTTNSEQFF.

The rearrangement uses TRBV12-3 or TRBV12-4 and TRBJ2-5, with no clear D. The CDR3 contains 13 residues. Trimming took off 1 base at V and 5 bases at J, with 8 bases between the two ends. CDR3: CASSLEGWETQYF. In DNA, the CDR3 is TGTGCCAGCAGTTTAGAAGGGTGGGAGACCCAGTACTTC.

This chain connects TRBV5-1 to TRBJ2-3, with TRBD2 matching over 10 bases. Trimming cost V 5 bases and J 2 bases; bases outside gene matches: 8. This CDR3 comprises 16 residues. Germline assignment: CDR1 SGHRS and CDR2 YFSETQ. CDR3: CASSYSSGGSTDTQYF. In DNA, the CDR3 is TGCGCCAGCAGTTATTCTAGCGGGGGATCCACAGATACGCAGTATTTT.

DNA for the CDR3: TGTGCCAGTAGTATAGGGGATGACAGGGGGCGAAGCGAGCAGTACTTC. Protein: CASSIGDDRGRSEQYF. The rearrangement joins TRBV19 to TRBJ2-7; 10 bases are shared with TRBD1. CDR3 length: 16 residues. J was trimmed by 6 bases and V by 1 base; bases with no gene match: 9. In germline, CDR1 is LNHDA, CDR2 SQIVND (reference sequence).